What follows describes a single T cell receptor beta chain. Mismatch with germline at one junction end may stem from a read error. Per the germline V gene, CDR1 is LGHDT and CDR2 is YNNKEL (reference sequence). The CDR3 is made up of 13 amino acids. Indicated time point: patch test 1, 2 weeks after DPC sensitization. Regarding treatment: therapeutic diphenylcyclopropenone sensitization with weekly scalp DPC. The sample comes from a study of human T cells and chemical hapten exposure. The overall study: Donors were sensitized with 2% DPC on the upper inner arm. A patient group, mainly female, showed alopecia areata, totalis or universalis.

Per the original data handling: Across samples, TCR counts had a median of about 92,000 and ranged from about 20,000 to 750,000. TCRdb reprocessed the RACE reads with MiXCR, giving one entry per CDR3 protein. TCRdb's processing, not the study's, gives the V and J calls here. The sample lists roughly 380,000 distinct CDR3 sequences, 4.8% occurring once. This chain links TRBV3-1 with TRBJ2-7; TRBD1 agrees at 12 bases. Source: whole blood, taken in connection with sensitization to the hapten diphenylcyclopropenone (DPC). The TCR was taken from a woman aged 45 to 65 with alopecia areata. Some clones in this sample may be carry-over from other donors' samples. This CDR3 is CASSQRDRGLKFF. The CDR3 region has the DNA TGTGCCAGCAGCCAGCGGGACAGGGGGCTCAAATTCTTC.